This T cell receptor (beta chain) was recovered during a study of Ad26.COV2.S vaccination and SARS-CoV-2 variants. Study summary: Ad26.COV2.S shots went into the muscle once or twice, 56 days apart.

This clone occurred once. The antigen remains unidentified. The CDR3 covers 17 residues. CDR1 SEHNR and CDR2 FQNEAQ come from the germline V gene (reference sequence). With 5 bases removed from V and 7 bases from J, the gap between germline ends came to 25 bases. Sequencing was performed with immunoSEQ multiplex PCR; in TCRdb, only in-frame clones are kept and a portion is missing. Of 300,000 to 400,000 clones listed, 90% are singletons. Treatment in this sample: roughly 20 received Ad26.COV2.S at low or high dose, single or two shots; 5 received placebo; per-sample allocation not given. The samples date from day 63 after the first vaccine or placebo injection. Study results and limitations: Possibly, TCR breadth and depth analyses underestimated total T cell responses. Responses of spike-specific T cells (both CD8+ and CD4+) reportedly showed substantial breadth after vaccination. People who got the vaccine or the placebo had similar non-spike TCR breadth.

The chain recombines TRBV7-9 with TRBJ2-3; tentatively, D is TRBD1 or TRBD2 (5 bases each). This TCR was recovered from a person aged 18-60 years who received the Ad26.COV2.S COVID-19 vaccine or a placebo. Sequenced material: peripheral blood, taken in a trial of Ad26.COV2.S vaccine versus placebo. CDR3 in DNA: TGTGCCAGCAGCCCGGTAGGGACGGACGTTTCGCGATATACGCAGTATTTT. It encodes CASSPVGTDVSRYTQYF.